The present entry profiles one T cell receptor (beta chain) with its context. Its antigen remains unknown. Other DNA sequences of this sample code for an identical CDR3. The source of the sample is a study of cytomegalovirus exposure and HLA in healthy donors. General study results and limits: Later work found that TCR association rates differed between HLA loci; DRB1 had the most and HLA-C the fewest.

Trimming cost V 7 bases and J 7 bases; bases outside gene matches: 12. CDR1 is SQVTM and CDR2 is ANQGSEA in the germline V gene. This CDR3 has 13 amino acids. The PCR contained 60 Vbeta and 13 Jbeta primers. Profiled with immunoSEQ multiplex PCR; TCRdb holds only in-frame clones, not every one. The data contain just under 80,000 clones, around 79% of them seen just once; the ten biggest clones take up approximately 4.5%. The genes are TRBV29-1 and TRBJ2-7, with 8 bases identical to TRBD1. Material for sequencing was PBMCs. This clonotype was sampled from a man aged 35-49 years in good health and CMV-seronegative. CDR3 coding DNA: TGCAGCGCCAGGCCTGGACAGGGCGTAGAGCAGTACTTC. This translates into CSARPGQGVEQYF.